The clone carrying this TCR beta chain has just one count. This sample is part of a study of blood T cell repertoires in COVID-19. Measured with immunoSEQ multiplex PCR; TCRdb has only the in-frame clones, and not every one. The repertoire includes 70,000 to 95,000 clones, about 80% of them detected once, and 16% sits in the top ten. This TCR was recovered from a human donor in a cohort sampled during active COVID-19. The specimen was peripheral blood.

The CDR3 loop is CASSFRIANYGYTF. The CDR3 bases are TGTGCCAGCAGTTTCCGCATAGCTAACTATGGCTACACCTTC. V is TRBV28 and J is TRBJ1-2; D is unresolved. From germline, CDR1 is MDHEN and CDR2 SYDVKM. CDR3 size: 14 residues. V shed 3 bases and J shed 0 bases, with 8 bases lying between them.